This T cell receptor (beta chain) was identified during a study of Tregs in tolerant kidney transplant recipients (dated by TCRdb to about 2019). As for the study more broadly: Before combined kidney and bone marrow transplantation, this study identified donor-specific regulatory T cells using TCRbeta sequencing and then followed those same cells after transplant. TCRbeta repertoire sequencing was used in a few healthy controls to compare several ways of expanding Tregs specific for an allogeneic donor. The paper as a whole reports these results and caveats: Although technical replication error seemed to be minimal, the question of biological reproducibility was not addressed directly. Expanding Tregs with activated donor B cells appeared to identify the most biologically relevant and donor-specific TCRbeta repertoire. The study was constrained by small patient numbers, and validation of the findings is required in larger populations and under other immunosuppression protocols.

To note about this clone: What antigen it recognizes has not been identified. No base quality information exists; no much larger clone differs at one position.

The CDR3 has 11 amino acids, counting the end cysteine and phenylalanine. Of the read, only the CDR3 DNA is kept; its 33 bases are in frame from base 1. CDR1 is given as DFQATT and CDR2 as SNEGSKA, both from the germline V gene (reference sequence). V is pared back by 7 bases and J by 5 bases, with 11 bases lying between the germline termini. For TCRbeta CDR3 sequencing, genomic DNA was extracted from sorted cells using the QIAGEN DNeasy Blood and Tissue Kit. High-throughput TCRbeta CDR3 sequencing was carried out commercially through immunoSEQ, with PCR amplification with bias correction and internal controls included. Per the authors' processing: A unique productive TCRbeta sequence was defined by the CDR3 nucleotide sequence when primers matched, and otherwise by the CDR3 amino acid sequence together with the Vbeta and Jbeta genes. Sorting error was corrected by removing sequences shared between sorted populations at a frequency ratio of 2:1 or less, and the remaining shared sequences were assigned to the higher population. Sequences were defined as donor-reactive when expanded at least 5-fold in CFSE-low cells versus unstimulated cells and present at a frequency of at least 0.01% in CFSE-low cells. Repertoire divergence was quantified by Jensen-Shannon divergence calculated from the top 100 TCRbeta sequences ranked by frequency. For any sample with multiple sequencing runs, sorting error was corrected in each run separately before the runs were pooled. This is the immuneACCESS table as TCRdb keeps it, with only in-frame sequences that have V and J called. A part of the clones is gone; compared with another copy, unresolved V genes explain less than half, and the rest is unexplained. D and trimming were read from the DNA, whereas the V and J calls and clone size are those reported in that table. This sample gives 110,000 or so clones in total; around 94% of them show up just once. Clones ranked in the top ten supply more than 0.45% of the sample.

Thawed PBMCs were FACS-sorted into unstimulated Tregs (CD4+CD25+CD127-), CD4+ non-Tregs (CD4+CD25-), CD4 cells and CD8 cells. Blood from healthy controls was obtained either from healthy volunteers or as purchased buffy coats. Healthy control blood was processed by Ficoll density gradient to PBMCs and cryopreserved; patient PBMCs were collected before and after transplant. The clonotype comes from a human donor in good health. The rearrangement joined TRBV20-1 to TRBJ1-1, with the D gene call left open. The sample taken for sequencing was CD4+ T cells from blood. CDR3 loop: CSGTPGTEAFF. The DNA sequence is TGCAGTGGGACCCCGGGGACTGAAGCTTTCTTT.